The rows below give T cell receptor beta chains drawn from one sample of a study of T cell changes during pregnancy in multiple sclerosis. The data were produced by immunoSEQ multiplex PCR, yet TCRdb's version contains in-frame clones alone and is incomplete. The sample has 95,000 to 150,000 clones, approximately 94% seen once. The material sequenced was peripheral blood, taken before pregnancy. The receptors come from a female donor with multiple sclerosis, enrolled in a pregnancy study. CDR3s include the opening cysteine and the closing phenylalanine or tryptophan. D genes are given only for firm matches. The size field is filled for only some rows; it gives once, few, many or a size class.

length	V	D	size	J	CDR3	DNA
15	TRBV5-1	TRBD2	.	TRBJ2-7	CASSLEPAGGYEQYF	TGCGCCAGCAGCTTGGAACCAGCGGGAGGGTACGAGCAGTACTTC
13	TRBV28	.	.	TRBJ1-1	CASLDSRNTEAFF	TGTGCCAGTTTGGACTCCCGTAACACTGAAGCTTTCTTT
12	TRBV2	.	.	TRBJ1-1	CASSPLNTEAFF	TGTGCCAGCAGTCCATTGAACACTGAAGCTTTCTTT
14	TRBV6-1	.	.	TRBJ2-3	CASSSQGSTDTQYF	TGTGCCAGCAGTTCCCAGGGAAGCACAGATACGCAGTATTTT
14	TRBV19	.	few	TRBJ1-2	CASSRDGGNYGYTF	TGTGCCAGTAGTAGGGATGGGGGCAACTATGGCTACACCTTC
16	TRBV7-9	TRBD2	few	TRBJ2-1	CASSSGLAGVSNEQFF	TGTGCCAGCAGCTCGGGACTAGCGGGAGTTAGCAATGAGCAGTTCTTC
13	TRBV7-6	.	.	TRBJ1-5	CASSLRSGQPQHF	TGTGCCAGCAGCTTAAGGTCGGGTCAGCCCCAGCATTTT
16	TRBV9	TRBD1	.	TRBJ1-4	CASSAPGQDTNEKLFF	TGTGCCAGCAGCGCACCGGGACAGGACACTAATGAAAAACTGTTTTTT
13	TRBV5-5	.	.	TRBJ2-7	CASSPYSSYEQYF	TGTGCCAGCAGCCCTTACAGCTCCTACGAGCAGTACTTC
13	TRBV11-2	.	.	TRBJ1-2	CASSLAGSLGYTF	TGTGCCAGCAGCTTAGCGGGGAGCCTCGGCTACACCTTC
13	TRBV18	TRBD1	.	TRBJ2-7	CASSLQGAGEQYF	TGTGCCAGCTCACTACAGGGGGCTGGCGAGCAGTACTTC
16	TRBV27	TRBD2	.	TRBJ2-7	CASSLDSGLAGVEQYF	TGTGCCAGCAGTTTAGATTCGGGACTAGCGGGCGTCGAGCAGTACTTC
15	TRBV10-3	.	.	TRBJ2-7	CAISESSGQGYEQYF	TGTGCCATCAGTGAGTCGTCCGGCCAGGGCTACGAGCAGTACTTC
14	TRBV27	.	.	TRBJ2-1	CASARASSYNEQFF	TGTGCCAGCGCCAGGGCGAGCTCCTACAATGAGCAGTTCTTC
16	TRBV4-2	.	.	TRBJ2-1	CASSQDDSEMYNEQFF	TGTGCCAGCAGCCAAGATGACAGCGAAATGTACAATGAGCAGTTCTTC
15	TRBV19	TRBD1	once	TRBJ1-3	CASSSSGGSGNTIYF	TGTGCCAGTAGTTCGTCAGGGGGCTCTGGAAACACCATATATTTT
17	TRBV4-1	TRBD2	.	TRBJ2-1	CASSQEAGLAGLGEQFF	TGCGCCAGCAGCCAAGAAGCGGGACTAGCGGGACTGGGGGAGCAGTTCTTC
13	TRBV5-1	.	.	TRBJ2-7	CASSLAGHYEQYF	TGCGCCAGCAGCTTGGCCGGACACTACGAGCAGTACTTC
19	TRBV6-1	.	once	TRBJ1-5	CASSGRESDIVYSNQPQHF	TGTGCCAGCAGTGGCCGGGAGTCAGACATCGTTTATAGCAATCAGCCCCAGCATTTT
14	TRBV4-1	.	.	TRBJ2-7	CASSQDSHTYEQYF	TGCGCCAGCAGCCAAGACAGTCACACCTACGAGCAGTACTTC
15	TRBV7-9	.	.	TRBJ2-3	CASSPFKGVLVTQYF	TGTGCCAGCAGCCCCTTTAAGGGGGTGTTAGTTACGCAGTATTTT
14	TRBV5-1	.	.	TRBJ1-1	CASSLSREVTEAFF	TGCGCCAGCAGCTTGAGCAGGGAGGTCACTGAAGCTTTCTTT
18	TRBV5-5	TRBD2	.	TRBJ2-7	CASSHRQGLADKSYEQYF	TGTGCCAGCAGCCATCGACAGGGACTAGCGGACAAATCCTACGAGCAGTACTTC
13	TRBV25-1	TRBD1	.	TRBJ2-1	CASSELDRAEQFF	TGTGCCAGCAGTGAATTGGACAGGGCGGAGCAGTTCTTC
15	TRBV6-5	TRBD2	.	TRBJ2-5	CASSYGAGVQETQYF	TGTGCCAGCAGTTACGGGGCGGGGGTGCAAGAGACCCAGTACTTC
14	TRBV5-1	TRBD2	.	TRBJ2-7	CASSRPTSRYEQYF	TGCGCCAGCAGCCGGCCGACTAGCAGATACGAGCAGTACTTC
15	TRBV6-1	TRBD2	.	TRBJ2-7	CASIRTSGLTYEQYF	TGTGCCAGCATCCGGACTAGCGGCCTTACCTACGAGCAGTACTTC
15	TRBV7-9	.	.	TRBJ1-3	CASSLVRGSGNTIYF	TGTGCCAGCAGCTTAGTAAGGGGGAGTGGAAACACCATATATTTT
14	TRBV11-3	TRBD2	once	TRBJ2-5	CASSLGGGDKTQYF	TGTGCCAGCAGCTTAGGCGGGGGGGACAAGACCCAGTACTTC
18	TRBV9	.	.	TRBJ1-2	CASSVDGTGSIAAYGYTF	TGTGCCAGCAGCGTAGATGGTACAGGGAGCATCGCAGCCTATGGCTACACCTTC
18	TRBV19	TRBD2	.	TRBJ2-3	CASSIQPLTSANTDTQYF	TGTGCCAGTAGTATACAGCCTCTGACTAGCGCCAACACAGATACGCAGTATTTT
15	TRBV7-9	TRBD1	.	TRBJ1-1	CASSLVGQGSTEAFF	TGTGCCAGCAGCTTAGTTGGACAGGGGAGTACTGAAGCTTTCTTT
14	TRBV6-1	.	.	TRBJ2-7	CASNPLGSQSEQYF	TGTGCCAGCAACCCTCTAGGCAGTCAAAGCGAGCAGTACTTC
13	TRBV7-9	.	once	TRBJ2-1	CASSSDSSWEQFF	TGTGCCAGCAGTTCGGACTCCTCCTGGGAGCAGTTCTTC
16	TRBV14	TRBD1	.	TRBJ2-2	CASSQIGTGGTGELFF	TGTGCCAGCAGCCAAATTGGGACAGGGGGCACCGGGGAGCTGTTTTTT
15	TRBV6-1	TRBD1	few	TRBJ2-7	CASSELGTGFYEQYF	TGTGCCAGCAGTGAATTGGGGACAGGGTTCTACGAGCAGTACTTC
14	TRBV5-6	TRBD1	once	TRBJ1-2	CASSLEGQLYGYTF	TGTGCCAGCAGCTTGGAGGGACAGCTCTATGGCTACACCTTC
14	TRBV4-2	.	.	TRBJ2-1	CASSQRQFNNEQFF	TGTGCCAGCAGCCAAAGACAGTTCAACAATGAGCAGTTCTTC
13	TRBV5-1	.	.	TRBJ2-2	CASSSQGPGELFF	TGCGCCAGCAGCTCACAGGGACCCGGGGAGCTGTTTTTT
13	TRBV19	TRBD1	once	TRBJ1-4	CASNRGGNEKLFF	TGTGCCTCCAACAGGGGAGGAAATGAAAAACTGTTTTTT
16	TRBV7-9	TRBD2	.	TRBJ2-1	CASSGLAGGSYNEQFF	TGTGCCAGCAGCGGACTAGCGGGGGGCTCCTACAATGAGCAGTTCTTC
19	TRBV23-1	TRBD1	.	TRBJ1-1	CASSQSRRAQGEVNTEAFF	TGCGCCAGCAGTCAATCGCGCCGGGCCCAGGGGGAGGTGAACACTGAAGCTTTCTTT
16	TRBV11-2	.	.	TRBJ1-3	CASSLGRVGSGNTIYF	TGTGCCAGCAGCTTAGGCCGCGTCGGCTCTGGAAACACCATATATTTT
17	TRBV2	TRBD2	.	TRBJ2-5	CASSGTSGGRREHGGYF	TGTGCCAGCAGTGGGACTAGCGGGGGGCGACGAGAACACGGCGGGTACTTC
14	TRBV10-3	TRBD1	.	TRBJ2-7	CAISRGTGSYEQYF	TGTGCCATCTCTCGGGGGACAGGGTCCTACGAGCAGTACTTC